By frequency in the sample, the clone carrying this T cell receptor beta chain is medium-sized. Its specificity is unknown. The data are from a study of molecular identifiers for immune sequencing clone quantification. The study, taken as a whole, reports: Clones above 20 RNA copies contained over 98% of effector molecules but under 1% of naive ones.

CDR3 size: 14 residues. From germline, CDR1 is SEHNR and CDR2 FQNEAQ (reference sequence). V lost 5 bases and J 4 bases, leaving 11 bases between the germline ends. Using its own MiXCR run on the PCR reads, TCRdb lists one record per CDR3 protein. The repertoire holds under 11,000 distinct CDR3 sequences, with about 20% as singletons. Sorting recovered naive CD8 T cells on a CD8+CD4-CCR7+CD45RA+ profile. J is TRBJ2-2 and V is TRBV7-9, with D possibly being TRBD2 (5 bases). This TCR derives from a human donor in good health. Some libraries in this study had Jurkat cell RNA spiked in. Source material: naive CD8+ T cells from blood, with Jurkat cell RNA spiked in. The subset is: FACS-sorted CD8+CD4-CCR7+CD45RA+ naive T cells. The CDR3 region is CASSPELVTGELFF. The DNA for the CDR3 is TGTGCCAGCAGCCCAGAACTAGTCACCGGGGAGCTGTTTTTT.